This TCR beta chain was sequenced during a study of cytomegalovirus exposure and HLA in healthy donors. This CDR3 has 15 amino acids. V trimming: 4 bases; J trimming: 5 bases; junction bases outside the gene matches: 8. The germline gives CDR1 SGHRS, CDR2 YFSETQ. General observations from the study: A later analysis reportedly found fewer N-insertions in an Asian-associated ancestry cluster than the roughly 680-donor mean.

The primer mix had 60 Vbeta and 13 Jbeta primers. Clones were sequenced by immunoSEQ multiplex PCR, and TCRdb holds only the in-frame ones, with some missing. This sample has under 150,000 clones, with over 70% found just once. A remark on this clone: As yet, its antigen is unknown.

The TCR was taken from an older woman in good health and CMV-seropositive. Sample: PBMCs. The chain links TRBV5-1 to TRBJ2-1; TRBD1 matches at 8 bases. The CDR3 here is CASSLGQGANNEQFF. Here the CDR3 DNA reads TGCGCCAGCAGCCTAGGACAGGGAGCCAACAATGAGCAGTTCTTC.